Listed here are 20 T cell receptor beta chains from one sample, sequenced in a study of T-cell memory formation after mild COVID-19. TCRdb processed the 5' RACE reads anew with MiXCR; each CDR3 protein has one entry. In the table there are some 120,000 distinct CDR3 sequences, roughly 6.2% of which are singletons. Sample: PBMCs or a T cell subset sorted from them (not recorded which). The receptors come from an adult woman who had mild COVID-19 (a few samples of this study predate the infection). Cell type and time point are not known.

This clonotype was counted only a few times. The rearrangement joins TRBV20-1 to TRBJ2-7; no reliable D call. The V gene lost 3 bases and the J gene lost 4 bases, with 7 bases spanning the gap. This CDR3 region has 11 residues. Germline CDR1 is DFQATT and CDR2 is SNEGSKA (reference sequence). CDR3 bases: TGCAGTGCTAGTGAGATTTACGAGCAGTACTTC. Its translation: CSASEIYEQYF.

The table lists this clonotype with a few counts. This sequence joins TRBV4-2 and TRBJ1-6; 7 nucleotides agree with TRBD1. With V trimmed by 0 bases and J by 9 bases, 11 bases remained unmatched. This CDR3 has 17 residues. The germline gives CDR1 LGHNA, CDR2 YNFKEQ. CDR3 in DNA: TGTGCCAGCAGCCAAGACCCCCCTGGACAGGCGCGTTCACCCCTCCACTTT. It translates to CASSQDPPGQARSPLHF.

This clonotype was counted at least ten times. The V call is TRBV20-1, the J call TRBJ2-2; TRBD2 is a possible D gene (6 bases). Per the germline V gene, CDR1 is DFQATT and CDR2 is SNEGSKA (reference sequence). V shed 3 bases and J shed 1 base, with 12 bases lying between them. The CDR3 length is 15 residues. The CDR3 spells CSASFTGGNTGELFF. Written as DNA, the CDR3 is TGCAGTGCTAGTTTTACCGGGGGGAACACCGGGGAGCTGTTTTTT.

V usage is TRBV5-1 and J usage is TRBJ2-1; D call uncertain. V lost 1 base and J lost 9, with 8 bases in between. The germline gives CDR1 SGHRS, CDR2 YFSETQ. The CDR3 is 12 amino acids. The CDR3 here is CASSLIRSEQFF. CDR3 nucleotides: TGCGCCAGCAGCTTGATACGGAGTGAGCAGTTCTTC.

This clonotype was seen more than once but under ten times. The V and J genes are TRBV5-1 and TRBJ2-2; possibly TRBD2 for D (6 bases). Between the trimmed V and J ends, which lost 3 bases and 1 base, there was a span of 10 bases. Germline-derived CDR1 and CDR2 are SGHRS and YFSETQ. The CDR3 has 15 amino acids. The chain's CDR3 is CASSSGEVNTGELFF. CDR3 DNA: TGCGCCAGCAGCTCCGGGGAGGTGAACACCGGGGAGCTGTTTTTT.

The chain links TRBV3-1 to TRBJ1-1; D unresolved. The CDR3 extends over 14 amino acids. Trimming removed 0 bases from V and 6 bases from J, with 11 bases in between. The germline V gene encodes CDR1 LGHDT and CDR2 YNNKEL (reference sequence). The CDR3: CASSQDVTQAEAFF. CDR3 coding DNA: TGTGCCAGCAGCCAAGATGTGACCCAGGCTGAAGCTTTCTTT.

This clonotype was seen many times. V usage is TRBV5-1 and J usage is TRBJ2-7, with 7 bases that match TRBD1. Trimming cost V 3 bases and J 6 bases; bases outside gene matches: 6. The CDR3 sequence is 13 residues long. CDR1 is SGHRS and CDR2 is YFSETQ in the germline V gene. The CDR3 bases are TGCGCCAGCAGCTCAGGACAGGCCGCCGAGCAGTACTTC. This codes for CASSSGQAAEQYF. Using reference TRBV5-1 and TRBJ2-7 for the parts outside the CDR3, the full variable domain is KAGVTQTPRYLIKTRGQQVTLSCSPISGHRSVSWYQQTPGQGLQFLFEYFSETQRNKGNFPGRFSGRQFSNSRSEMNVSTLELGDSALYLCASSSGQAAEQYFGPGTRLTVT.

The chain couples TRBV2 to TRBJ2-6; no definite D call. This CDR3 contains 16 residues. Per germline, CDR1 SNHLY and CDR2 FYNNEI. V was cut by 0 bases and J by 0 bases, with 6 bases left in between. CDR3 in DNA: TGTGCCAGCAGTGAAGCCCCCAGCTCTGGGGCCAACGTCCTGACTTTC. It yields the protein CASSEAPSSGANVLTF.

This clonotype came up many times. The rearrangement joins TRBV5-1 to TRBJ2-5, with D possibly being TRBD2 (6 bases). The germline V gene has CDR1 SGHRS and CDR2 YFSETQ. With 4 bases removed from V and 2 bases from J, the gap between germline ends came to 12 bases. The CDR3 has 14 residues. The CDR3 loop reads CASSDGGFQETQYF. DNA for the CDR3: TGCGCCAGCAGCGACGGGGGTTTTCAAGAGACCCAGTACTTC.

This clonotype showed up just a few times. This chain's CDR3 is CATSRVQGGNNEQFF. DNA of the CDR3: TGTGCCACCAGCAGAGTTCAGGGCGGGAACAATGAGCAGTTCTTC. The chain uses TRBV15 and TRBJ2-1; D might be TRBD2 (6 bases). CDR3 length equals 15 residues. Germline CDR1 LNHNV, CDR2 YYDKDF (reference sequence). Trimming pared 1 base from V and 5 bases from J, leaving 12 bases between. Supplemented by reference TRBV15 and TRBJ2-1, the full variable domain reads DAMVIQNPRYQVTQFGKPVTLSCSQTLNHNVMYWYQQKSSQAPKLLFHYYDKDFNNEADTPDNFQSRRPNTSFCFLDIRSPGLGDTAMYLCATSRVQGGNNEQFFGPGTRLTVL.

The chain is built from TRBV11-2 and TRBJ2-5; D possibly corresponds to TRBD2 (5 bases). The CDR3 contains 13 residues. The V gene's germline CDR1 is SGHAT and CDR2 FQNNGV. Trimming took off 3 bases at V and 3 bases at J, with 8 bases between the two ends. CDR3 protein: CASSFGVKETQYF. CDR3 in DNA: TGTGCCAGCAGCTTCGGGGTAAAAGAGACCCAGTACTTC.

This clonotype was seen repeatedly, ten times or more. V and J are TRBV20-1 and TRBJ1-1, with D tentatively TRBD1 (6 bases). The germline gives CDR1 DFQATT, CDR2 SNEGSKA (reference sequence). Trimming took off 3 bases at V and 1 base at J, with 6 bases between the two ends. This CDR3 region has 12 residues. CDR3 in DNA: TGCAGTGCTAGGGGACAGAACACTGAAGCTTTCTTT. The encoded protein is CSARGQNTEAFF.

This clonotype came up many times. The rearrangement joins TRBV7-9 to TRBJ2-1; 7 nucleotides align to TRBD2. The CDR3 spans 16 residues. Germline V gene data show CDR1 as SEHNR and CDR2 as FQNEAQ (reference sequence). Germline trimming cut 6 bases from V and 0 bases from J; bases unmatched to any gene: 8. Here the CDR3 reads CASRSREVSSYNEQFF. CDR3 in DNA: TGTGCCAGCAGATCCCGGGAGGTGAGCTCCTACAATGAGCAGTTCTTC.

This clonotype was found a few times. The chain employs TRBV24-1 and TRBJ2-5, with D possibly TRBD1 on 6 matching bases. The V gene lost 5 bases and the J gene lost 5 bases, with 14 bases spanning the gap. CDR3 length equals 14 residues. Germline V gene data show CDR1 as KGHDR and CDR2 as SFDVKD. CDR3 residues: CATSVDSPRETQYF. DNA of the CDR3: TGTGCCACCAGTGTGGACAGTCCCCGGGAGACCCAGTACTTC.

The chain is built from TRBV5-1 and TRBJ2-3, with a tentative D call TRBD1 (5 bases). V shed 7 bases and J shed 2 bases, with 11 bases lying between them. Germline-derived CDR1 and CDR2 are SGHRS and YFSETQ. The CDR3 has 13 residues. Here the CDR3 reads CASQGWNTDTQYF. The CDR3 nucleotides read TGCGCCAGCCAGGGATGGAACACAGATACGCAGTATTTT.

This clonotype was seen more than once but under ten times. The chain is built from TRBV5-4 and TRBJ2-6; D is perhaps TRBD1 or TRBD2 (5 bases each). The CDR3 totals 17 residues. V was pared by 4 bases and J by 1 base, with 15 bases between. The germline gives CDR1 SGHNT, CDR2 YYREEE (reference sequence). Here the CDR3 reads CASSPLTGRSGANVLTF. In DNA, the CDR3 is TGTGCCAGCAGCCCGTTGACGGGGCGGTCTGGGGCCAACGTCCTGACTTTC.

This clonotype appeared many times. The chain carries TRBV29-1 and TRBJ2-3; tentatively, D is TRBD1 (6 bases). The V end lost 3 bases, the J end lost 0 bases, and 7 bases lay between the germline ends. Germline V gives CDR1 SQVTM, CDR2 ANQGSEA. This CDR3 is 13 amino acids long. This chain's CDR3 is CSVEDRSTDTQYF. As DNA, the CDR3 is TGCAGCGTTGAGGACAGAAGCACAGATACGCAGTATTTT.

This clonotype was recorded many times. The chain uses TRBV5-1 and TRBJ1-6; the D is unclear. Deletions cut 3 bases from V and 0 bases from J, with 4 bases between. The CDR3 sequence is 14 residues long. Germline CDR1 is SGHRS and CDR2 is YFSETQ. Here the CDR3 DNA reads TGCGCCAGCAGCTCGGGCTCCTATAATTCACCCCTCCACTTT. Translated, it gives CASSSGSYNSPLHF.

Ten or more counts support this clonotype. The J gene is TRBJ2-2, the V gene TRBV29-1; D ambiguous. CDR3 length equals 14 residues. Deletions cut 3 bases from V and 3 bases from J, with 11 bases between. Germline loops: CDR1 SQVTM, CDR2 ANQGSEA. In nucleotides, the CDR3 is TGCAGCGTTGAGGCCAGGACCCACACCGGGGAGCTGTTTTTT. Translation: CSVEARTHTGELFF.

The chain carries TRBV7-3 and TRBJ2-3; a weak D match, TRBD1 (5 bases). The CDR3 spans 16 residues. The V gene's germline CDR1 is SGHTA and CDR2 FQGTGA. V was pared by 5 bases and J by 3 bases, with 18 bases between. The CDR3: CASSPTDHRTTDTQYF. CDR3 bases: TGTGCCAGCAGCCCGACAGATCATCGAACGACAGATACGCAGTATTTT.